This T cell receptor (beta chain) emerged from a study of OX40 agonist ivuxolimab in advanced cancers. The V and J ends lost 5 bases and 0 bases, in that order; junction bases with no gene match: 7. Per the germline V gene, CDR1 is SGHVS and CDR2 is FQNEAQ. CDR3 length: 15 amino acids. Clones were sequenced by immunoSEQ multiplex PCR, and TCRdb holds only the in-frame ones, with some missing. In the table there are some 54,000 clones, under 85% of which are singletons. This clonotype was sampled from an adult with an advanced solid tumor such as melanoma, head and neck, liver or kidney cancer. The chain employs TRBV7-8 and TRBJ2-7, with 7 bases lining up with TRBD1. The sample was CD4+ or CD8+ T cells sorted from blood, taken in a trial of the OX40 agonist ivuxolimab. The CDR3 loop is CASSPDRANSYEQYF. The CDR3 DNA is TGTGCCAGCAGCCCCGACAGGGCTAACTCCTACGAGCAGTACTTC.